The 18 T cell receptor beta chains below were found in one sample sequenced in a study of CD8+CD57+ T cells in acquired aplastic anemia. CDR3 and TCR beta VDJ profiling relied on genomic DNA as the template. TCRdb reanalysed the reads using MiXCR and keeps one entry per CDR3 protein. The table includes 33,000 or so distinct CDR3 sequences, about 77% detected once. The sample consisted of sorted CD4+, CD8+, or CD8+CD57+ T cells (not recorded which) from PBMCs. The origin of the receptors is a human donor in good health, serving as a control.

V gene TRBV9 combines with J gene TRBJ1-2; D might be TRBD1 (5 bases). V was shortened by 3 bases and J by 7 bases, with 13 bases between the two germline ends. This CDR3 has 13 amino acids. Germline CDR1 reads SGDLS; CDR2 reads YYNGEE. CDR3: CASSGDGGGGYTF. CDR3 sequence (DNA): TGTGCCAGCAGCGGGGATGGGGGAGGTGGCTACACCTTC. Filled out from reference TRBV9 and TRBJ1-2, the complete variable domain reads DSGVTQTPKHLITATGQRVTLRCSPRSGDLSVYWYQQSLDQGLQFLIQYYNGEERAKGNILERFSAQQFPDLHSELNLSSLELGDSALYFCASSGDGGGGYTFGSGTRLTVV.

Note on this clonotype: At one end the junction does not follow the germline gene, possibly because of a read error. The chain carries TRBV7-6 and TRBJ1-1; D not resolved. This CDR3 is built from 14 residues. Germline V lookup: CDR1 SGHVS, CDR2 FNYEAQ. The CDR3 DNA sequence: TGTGCCAGCAGCCACTACAGAGGGCCCACTGAGGCTTTCTTT. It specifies CASSHYRGPTEAFF.

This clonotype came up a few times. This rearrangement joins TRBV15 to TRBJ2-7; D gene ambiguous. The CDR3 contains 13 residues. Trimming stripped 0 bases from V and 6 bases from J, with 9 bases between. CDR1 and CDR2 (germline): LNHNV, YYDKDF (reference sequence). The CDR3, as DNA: TGTGCCACCAGCAGAGATCAAACGGGCGAGCAGTACTTC. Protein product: CATSRDQTGEQYF.

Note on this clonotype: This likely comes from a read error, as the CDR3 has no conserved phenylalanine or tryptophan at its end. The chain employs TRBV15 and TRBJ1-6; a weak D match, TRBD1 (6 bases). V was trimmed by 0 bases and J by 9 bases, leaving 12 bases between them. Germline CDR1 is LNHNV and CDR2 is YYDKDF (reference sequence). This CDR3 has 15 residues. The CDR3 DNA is TGTGCCACCAGCAGAGAGAACGGGGGCATTTCACCCCTCCACTCT. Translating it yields CATSRENGGISPLHS.

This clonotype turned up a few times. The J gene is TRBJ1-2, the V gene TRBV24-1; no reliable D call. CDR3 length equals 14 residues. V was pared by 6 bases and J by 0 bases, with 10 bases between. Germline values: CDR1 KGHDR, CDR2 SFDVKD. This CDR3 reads CATSLASTNYGYTF. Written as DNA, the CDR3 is TGTGCCACCAGTCTAGCGAGTACTAACTATGGCTACACCTTC.

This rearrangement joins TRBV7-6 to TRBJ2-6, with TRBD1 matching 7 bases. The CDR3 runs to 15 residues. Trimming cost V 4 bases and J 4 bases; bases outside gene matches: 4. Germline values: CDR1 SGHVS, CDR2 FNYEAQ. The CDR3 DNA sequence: TGTGCCAGCAGCTCTACAGGGGCCGGGGCCAACGTCCTGACTTTC. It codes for CASSSTGAGANVLTF.

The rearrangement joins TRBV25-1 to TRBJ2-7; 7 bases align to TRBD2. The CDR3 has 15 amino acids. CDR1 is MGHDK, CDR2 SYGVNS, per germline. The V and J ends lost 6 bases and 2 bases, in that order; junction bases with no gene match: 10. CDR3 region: CASSLGDGGTYEQYF. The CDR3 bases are TGTGCCAGCAGCTTAGGGGACGGGGGGACCTACGAGCAGTACTTC.

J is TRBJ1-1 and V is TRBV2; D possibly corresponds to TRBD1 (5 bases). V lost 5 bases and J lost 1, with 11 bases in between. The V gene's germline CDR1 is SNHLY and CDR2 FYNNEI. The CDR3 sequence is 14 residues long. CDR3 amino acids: CASSKGPSNTEAFF. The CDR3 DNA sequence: TGTGCCAGCAGTAAGGGACCCTCGAACACTGAAGCTTTCTTT.

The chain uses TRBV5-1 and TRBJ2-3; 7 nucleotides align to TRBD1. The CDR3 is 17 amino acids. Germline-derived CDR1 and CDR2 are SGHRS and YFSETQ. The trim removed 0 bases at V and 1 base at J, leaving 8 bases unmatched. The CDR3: CASSLASGTDGTDTQYF. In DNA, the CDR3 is TGCGCCAGCAGCTTGGCCTCCGGGACAGATGGCACAGATACGCAGTATTTT.

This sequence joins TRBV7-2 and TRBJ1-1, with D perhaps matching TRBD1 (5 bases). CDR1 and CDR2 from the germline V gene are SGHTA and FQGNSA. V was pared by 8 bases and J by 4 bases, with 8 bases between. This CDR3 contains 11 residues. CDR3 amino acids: CASRQFTEAFF. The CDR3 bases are TGTGCCAGCCGACAGTTCACTGAAGCTTTCTTT.

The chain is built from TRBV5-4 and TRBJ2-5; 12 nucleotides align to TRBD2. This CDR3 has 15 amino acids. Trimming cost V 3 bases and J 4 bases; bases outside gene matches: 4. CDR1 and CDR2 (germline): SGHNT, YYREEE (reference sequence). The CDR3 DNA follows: TGTGCCAGCAGCTCCCGACTAGCGGGGGCAGAGACCCAGTACTTC. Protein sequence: CASSSRLAGAETQYF.

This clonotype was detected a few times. The CDR3 spells CATSDNLADTQYF. The CDR3 coding sequence is TGTGCCACCAGTGATAATTTGGCTGATACGCAGTATTTT. The rearrangement links TRBV24-1 to TRBJ2-3, with D uncertain. Trimming took 3 bases from V and 6 from J, leaving 9 bases between them. From germline, CDR1 is KGHDR and CDR2 SFDVKD. This CDR3 contains 13 residues.

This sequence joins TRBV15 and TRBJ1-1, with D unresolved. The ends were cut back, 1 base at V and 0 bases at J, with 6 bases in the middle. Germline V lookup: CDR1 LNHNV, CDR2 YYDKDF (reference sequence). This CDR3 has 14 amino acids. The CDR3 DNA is TGTGCCACCAGCAGAGGCGAGGTGAACACTGAAGCTTTCTTT. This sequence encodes CATSRGEVNTEAFF.

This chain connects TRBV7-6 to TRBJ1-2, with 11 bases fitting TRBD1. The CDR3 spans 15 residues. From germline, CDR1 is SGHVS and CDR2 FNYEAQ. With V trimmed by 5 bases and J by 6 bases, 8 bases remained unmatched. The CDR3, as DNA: TGTGCCAGCAGCCCGAGGACAGGGGGCAGGGATGGCTACACCTTC. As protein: CASSPRTGGRDGYTF.

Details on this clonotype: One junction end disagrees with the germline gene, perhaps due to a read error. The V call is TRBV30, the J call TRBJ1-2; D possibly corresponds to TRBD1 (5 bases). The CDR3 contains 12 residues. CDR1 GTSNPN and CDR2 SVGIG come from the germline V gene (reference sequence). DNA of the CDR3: TGTGCCTGGAGTGTACGTAGGGGACCGTGCGCCTTC. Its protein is CAWSVRRGPCAF.

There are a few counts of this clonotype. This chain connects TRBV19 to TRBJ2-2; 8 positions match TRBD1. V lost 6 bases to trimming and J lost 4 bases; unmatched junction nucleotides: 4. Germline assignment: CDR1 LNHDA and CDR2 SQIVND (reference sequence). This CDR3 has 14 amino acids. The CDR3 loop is CASSWTGSTGELFF. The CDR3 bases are TGTGCCAGTAGCTGGACAGGGAGCACCGGGGAGCTGTTTTTT.

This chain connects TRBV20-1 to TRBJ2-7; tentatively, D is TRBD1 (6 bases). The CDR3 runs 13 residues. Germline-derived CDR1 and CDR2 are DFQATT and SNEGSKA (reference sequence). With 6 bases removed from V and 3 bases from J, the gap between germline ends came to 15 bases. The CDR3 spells CSASPGHNYEQYF. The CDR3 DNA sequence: TGCAGTGCCAGCCCGGGACACAACTACGAGCAGTACTTC.

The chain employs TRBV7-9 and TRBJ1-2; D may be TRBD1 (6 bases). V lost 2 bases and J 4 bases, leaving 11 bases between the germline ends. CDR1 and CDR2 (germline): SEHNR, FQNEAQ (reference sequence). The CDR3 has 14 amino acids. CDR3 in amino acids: CASSLPGDIYGYTF. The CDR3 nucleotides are TGTGCCAGCAGCTTACCCGGGGACATCTATGGCTACACCTTC. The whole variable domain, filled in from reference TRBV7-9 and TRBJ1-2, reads DTGVSQNPRHKITKRGQNVTFRCDPISEHNRLYWYRQTLGQGPEFLTYFQNEAQLEKSRLLSDRFSAERPKGSFSTLEIQRTEQGDSAMYLCASSLPGDIYGYTFGSGTRLTVV.